These 10 T cell receptor beta chains were sequenced from one sample in a study of beta chain features in type 1 diabetes. The authors reverse transcribed all of the isolated RNA, so sequencing captured expressed TCRB transcripts. Clones were sequenced by immunoSEQ multiplex PCR, and TCRdb holds only the in-frame ones, with some missing. The top ten clones hold approximately 0.68% of a sample with about 130,000 clones, 9.2% of them seen once. The sample taken for sequencing was central memory CD4+ T cells from blood. The receptors were gathered from a young man in good health.

This clone has only a few counts. The J gene is TRBJ2-5, the V gene TRBV18; TRBD2 is a possible D gene (7 bases). Trimming shortened V by 6 bases and J by 5 bases, and 16 bases separated the two germline ends. The length of the CDR3 is 14 residues. Per germline, CDR1 KGHSH and CDR2 LQKENI. The CDR3 here is CASSPEGGLETQYF. The CDR3 bases are TGTGCCAGCTCGCCCGAGGGGGGGCTGGAGACCCAGTACTTC.

This clone was seen ten or more times. J is TRBJ2-1 and V is TRBV5-8, with 10 bases lining up with TRBD2. This CDR3 has 17 residues. The trim removed 1 base at V and 3 bases at J, leaving 7 bases unmatched. Germline lookup yields CDR1 SGHTS and CDR2 YDEGEE. For the CDR3, the DNA is TGTGCCAGCAGCTTGACAGTGGGACTAGCGTTCTACAATGAGCAGTTCTTC. Residues: CASSLTVGLAFYNEQFF.

This clone has only a few counts. The chain carries TRBV7-8 and TRBJ1-6; D remains unclear. The CDR3 covers 16 residues. V was trimmed by 1 base and J by 0 bases, leaving 7 bases between them. Germline V lookup: CDR1 SGHVS, CDR2 FQNEAQ. CDR3 amino acids: CASSLGRSSYNSPLHF. The CDR3 DNA is TGTGCCAGCAGCTTAGGCCGGAGCTCCTATAATTCACCCCTCCACTTT.

This clone was counted only a few times. The J gene is TRBJ1-5, the V gene TRBV28; maybe TRBD1 (5 bases). The CDR3 sequence is 14 residues long. Trimming cost V 6 bases and J 6 bases, with 15 bases left between them. The germline V gene encodes CDR1 MDHEN and CDR2 SYDVKM. The CDR3 region has the DNA TGTGCCAGCAGGCTAGGGGAGGACGGTCAGCCCCAGCATTTT. Encoded protein: CASRLGEDGQPQHF.

The chain has TRBV30 and TRBJ2-5, with 11 bases fitting TRBD1. CDR3 length: 16 residues. Germline CDR1 and CDR2: GTSNPN and SVGIG (reference sequence). The trim removed 0 bases at V and 6 bases at J, leaving 9 bases unmatched. The CDR3 loop is CAWSVPRTGGRKTQYF. For the CDR3, the DNA is TGTGCCTGGAGTGTACCTAGGACAGGGGGCCGGAAGACCCAGTACTTC.

This clone was seen at least ten times. V is TRBV5-6 and J is TRBJ1-6; D perhaps matches TRBD1 (5 bases). V lost 4 bases to trimming and J lost 13 bases, with 12 bases between them. This CDR3 is built from 12 residues. The V gene's germline CDR1 is SGHDT and CDR2 YYEEEE. Written as DNA, the CDR3 is TGTGCCAGCAGCGGCGGGACCTTGCCCCTCCACTTT. This encodes CASSGGTLPLHF.

This chain links TRBV11-2 with TRBJ2-1, with D possibly TRBD1 on 6 matching bases. The CDR3 consists of 14 residues. Germline assignment: CDR1 SGHAT and CDR2 FQNNGV. V lost 4 bases, J lost 3 bases, and 10 bases lay in between. CDR3 residues: CASSSTGFYNEQFF. As DNA, the CDR3 is TGTGCCAGCAGCTCCACAGGGTTCTACAATGAGCAGTTCTTC. Together with reference TRBV11-2 and TRBJ2-1, the CDR3 gives the full variable domain: EAGVAQSPRYKIIEKRQSVAFWCNPISGHATLYWYQQILGQGPKLLIQFQNNGVVDDSQLPKDRFSAERLKGVDSTLKIQPAKLEDSAVYLCASSSTGFYNEQFFGPGTRLTVL.

This clone showed up just a few times. This chain uses TRBV6-1 with TRBJ2-3; 7 nucleotides match TRBD1. This CDR3 has 16 residues. The germline gives CDR1 MNHNS, CDR2 SASEGT. V lost 4 bases to trimming and J lost 0 bases; unmatched junction nucleotides: 7. The CDR3 nucleotides read TGTGCCAGCAGTGCCGCCGGGACAGCTAGCACAGATACGCAGTATTTT. This codes for CASSAAGTASTDTQYF.

The rearrangement uses TRBV5-4 and TRBJ1-4, with 8 bases aligning to TRBD1. This CDR3 comprises 15 residues. Germline V gene lookup returns CDR1 SGHNT and CDR2 YYREEE (reference sequence). With 4 bases clipped from V and 7 bases from J, the junction kept 9 bases outside the gene matches. CDR3 sequence: CASSPSQGAGEKLFF. The CDR3 coding sequence is TGTGCCAGCAGCCCGAGCCAGGGGGCGGGTGAAAAACTGTTTTTT.

This clone was seen a few times. This sequence joins TRBV6-6 and TRBJ2-7; D is uncertain. The CDR3 extends over 13 amino acids. CDR1 is MNHNY and CDR2 is SVGAGI in the germline V gene (reference sequence). Trimming left V 7 bases short and J 6 bases short, with 16 bases between. The CDR3 nucleotides are TGTGCCAGCACAGTCTCCCCGACGGGCGAGCAGTACTTC. Its protein is CASTVSPTGEQYF.